Below, 31 T cell receptor beta chains from the same sample are listed, as sequenced in a study of human T cells and chemical hapten exposure. Specified time point: patch test 3, about 24 weeks after DPC sensitization. Treatment given: therapeutic diphenylcyclopropenone sensitization with weekly scalp DPC. TCRdb re-called the RACE reads through MiXCR, storing one row per CDR3 protein. Counted here are 95,000 to 150,000 distinct CDR3 sequences, about 10% occurring once; the ten biggest clones make up 2% to 2.5%. The sample here was whole blood, taken in connection with sensitization to the hapten diphenylcyclopropenone (DPC). These receptors all stem from a woman between 50 and 59 years old with alopecia areata. Some clones in this sample may be carry-over from other donors' samples.

This rearrangement joins TRBV7-6 to TRBJ1-6; weak D call: TRBD1 (5 bases). The V and J ends lost 1 base and 4 bases respectively, with 11 bases between them. The germline V gene has CDR1 SGHVS and CDR2 FNYEAQ. There are 16 residues in the CDR3. The CDR3 nucleotides read TGTGCCAGCAGCTTAGAGGGGAGCCCTTATAATTCACCCCTCCACTTT. As protein: CASSLEGSPYNSPLHF. The full variable domain, rest sourced from reference TRBV7-6 and TRBJ1-6, is GAGVSQSPRYKVTKRGQDVALRCDPISGHVSLYWYRQALGQGPEFLTYFNYEAQQDKSGLPNDRFSAERPEGSISTLTIQRTEQRDSAMYRCASSLEGSPYNSPLHFGNGTRLTVT.

CDR3 in amino acids: CASSFTGTGELFF. CDR3 bases: TGTGCCAGCAGTTTCACGGGAACCGGGGAGCTGTTTTTT. The chain is built from TRBV12-3 or TRBV12-4 and TRBJ2-2, with D possibly matching TRBD2 (5 bases). Trimming removed 3 bases from V and 5 bases from J, with 7 bases in between. This CDR3 spans 13 amino acids.

The V call is TRBV5-1, the J call TRBJ1-2; perhaps TRBD1 as D (5 bases). This CDR3 contains 16 residues. Looked up from germline, CDR1 is SGHRS and CDR2 is YFSETQ. The V and J ends lost 2 bases and 2 bases respectively, with 16 bases between them. The CDR3 nucleotides read TGCGCCAGCAGCTTAGGTATGGTGACAGCAAACTATGGCTACACCTTC. Protein sequence: CASSLGMVTANYGYTF.

This clonotype was observed at least ten times. The chain joins TRBV5-1 to TRBJ2-5; no clear D gene. The V and J ends lost 1 base and 2 bases respectively, with 9 bases between them. Germline assignment: CDR1 SGHRS and CDR2 YFSETQ. The CDR3 length is 14 residues. The CDR3 protein is CASSLISGQETQYF. CDR3 nucleotides: TGCGCCAGCAGCTTGATCAGTGGGCAAGAGACCCAGTACTTC.

The CDR3 DNA sequence: TGTGCCAGCAGCTTATCACTTAGCGGGGTTGGGGGCATTCAGTACTTC. This translates into CASSLSLSGVGGIQYF. V is TRBV11-2 and J is TRBJ2-4, with 8 bases matching TRBD2. Germline CDR1 is SGHAT and CDR2 is FQNNGV. CDR3 length: 16 amino acids. The junction had 12 bases not matched to a gene; V was cut back by 2 bases and J by 9 bases.

The J gene is TRBJ1-1, the V gene TRBV4-3; no definite D call. Trimming stripped 2 bases from V and 2 bases from J, with 12 bases between. The CDR3 length is 15 residues. Germline V gene data show CDR1 as LGHNA and CDR2 as YSLEER. CDR3: CASSQSPTFNTEAFF. The CDR3 bases are TGCGCCAGCAGCCAATCCCCGACCTTTAACACTGAAGCTTTCTTT.

The chain has TRBV5-1 and TRBJ2-7; possibly TRBD1 or TRBD2 for D (5 bases each). The CDR3 spans 12 residues. Germline V lookup: CDR1 SGHRS, CDR2 YFSETQ. V lost 6 bases, J lost 6 bases, and 13 bases lay in between. This CDR3 reads CASKLGGAEQYF. As DNA, the CDR3 is TGCGCCAGCAAGCTTGGGGGAGCCGAGCAGTACTTC.

In DNA, the CDR3 is TGTGCCAGCAGTTTGCCGTCCCACCATATTCAGTACTTC. It is translated as CASSLPSHHIQYF. The chain joins TRBV6-2 or TRBV6-3 to TRBJ2-4; D ambiguous. This CDR3 has 13 residues. V lost 4 bases and J 10 bases, leaving 14 bases between the germline ends. Germline V gene sequence: CDR1 MNHEY, CDR2 SVGEGT.

The rearrangement links TRBV18 to TRBJ2-4; 7 bases fit TRBD1. After removal of 4 bases from V and 8 bases from J, the junction contained 5 bases not matched to a gene. The germline V gene encodes CDR1 KGHSH and CDR2 LQKENI. The CDR3 sequence is 13 residues long. CDR3 nucleotide sequence: TGTGCCAGCTCACAAGACAGGGTTGACATTCAGTACTTC. Translating it yields CASSQDRVDIQYF.

This clonotype has just a few counts. The J gene is TRBJ2-3, the V gene TRBV20-1; 10 bases are a match to TRBD2. The CDR3 spans 15 residues. Trimming removed 5 bases from V and 6 bases from J; junction bases left unmatched: 11. Germline CDR1 reads DFQATT; CDR2 reads SNEGSKA (reference sequence). CDR3 sequence (DNA): TGCAGTGCTCCTGGAGTAGCGGGAGGATGGGATACGCAGTATTTT. This codes for CSAPGVAGGWDTQYF.

This chain uses TRBV4-3 with TRBJ2-7, with TRBD2 as a possible D gene (6 bases). V was trimmed by 0 bases and J by 1 base, leaving 10 bases between them. The CDR3 is made up of 15 amino acids. In germline, CDR1 is LGHNA, CDR2 YSLEER. The CDR3: CASSQDRENSYEQYF. The CDR3 region has the DNA TGCGCCAGCAGCCAAGATCGGGAGAATTCCTACGAGCAGTACTTC.

The CDR3 DNA sequence: TGTGCCAGTAGTTCCCTGGGCGGTTCCAATCAGCCCCAGCATTTT. Translating it yields CASSSLGGSNQPQHF. V usage is TRBV19 and J usage is TRBJ1-5; D remains unclear. This CDR3 region has 15 residues. Germline assignment: CDR1 LNHDA and CDR2 SQIVND (reference sequence). Trimming removed 5 bases from V and 3 bases from J, with 14 bases in between.

This chain connects TRBV3-1 to TRBJ1-5; D remains ambiguous. V lost 0 bases and J 7 bases, leaving 4 bases between the germline ends. This CDR3 contains 12 residues. CDR1 and CDR2 (germline): LGHDT, YNNKEL (reference sequence). The CDR3 spells CASSQENQPQHF. In nucleotides, the CDR3 is TGTGCCAGCAGCCAAGAAAACCAGCCCCAGCATTTT.

The chain couples TRBV2 to TRBJ2-1; D is unclear. This CDR3 is built from 13 residues. Per germline, CDR1 SNHLY and CDR2 FYNNEI. Trimming shortened V by 1 base and J by 6 bases, and 7 bases separated the two germline ends. The CDR3 DNA follows: TGTGCCAGCAGTGAAGGAAGAGGCAATGAGCAGTTCTTC. This sequence encodes CASSEGRGNEQFF.

V is TRBV3-1 and J is TRBJ2-3, with unresolved D. CDR3 size: 13 residues. V shed 6 bases and J shed 5 bases, with 12 bases lying between them. Germline V gives CDR1 LGHDT, CDR2 YNNKEL (reference sequence). The CDR3 region is CASSRRARDTQYF. CDR3 coding DNA: TGTGCCAGCAGTCGTAGGGCCCGAGATACGCAGTATTTT.

The rearrangement links TRBV7-3 to TRBJ1-6; D possibly corresponds to TRBD1 (5 bases). Germline CDR1 SGHTA, CDR2 FQGTGA. The CDR3 extends over 15 amino acids. Deletions cut 0 bases from V and 7 bases from J, with 10 bases between. Here the CDR3 DNA reads TGTGCCAGCAGCTTAACGGGGGAATGGAATTCACCCCTCCACTTT. Protein product: CASSLTGEWNSPLHF.

There are many counts of this clonotype. The chain recombines TRBV20-1 with TRBJ2-3; 7 nucleotides agree with TRBD2. Germline CDR1 reads DFQATT; CDR2 reads SNEGSKA (reference sequence). The CDR3 has 14 residues. V was clipped by 0 bases and J by 1 base; unmatched bases: 1. CDR3 nucleotide sequence: TGCAGTGCTAGAGATGGGGGGGGCACAGATACGCAGTATTTT. It translates to CSARDGGGTDTQYF.

The table lists this clonotype with a count of one. The CDR3: CASSRGLTGELFF. In DNA form, the CDR3 reads TGCGCCAGCAGCCGGGGACTGACCGGGGAGCTGTTTTTT. The V gene is TRBV4-1, the J gene TRBJ2-2, with D possibly being TRBD2 (6 bases). V dropped 4 bases and J dropped 5 bases, with 8 bases sitting between them. The length of the CDR3 is 13 residues. Per germline, CDR1 MGHRA and CDR2 YSYEKL.

This clonotype was seen a handful of times. This chain links TRBV5-1 with TRBJ2-1; the match to TRBD2 covers 13 bases. Per the germline V gene, CDR1 is SGHRS and CDR2 is YFSETQ. The CDR3 spans 16 residues. J gave up 7 bases and V 3 bases, and 7 bases lay outside the gene matches. The CDR3 protein is CASSWMTSGGSNEQFF. The CDR3 coding sequence is TGCGCCAGCAGCTGGATGACTAGCGGGGGGTCAAATGAGCAGTTCTTC.

The J gene is TRBJ1-2, the V gene TRBV20-1; the match to TRBD1 covers 11 bases. Germline assignment: CDR1 DFQATT and CDR2 SNEGSKA (reference sequence). The V and J ends lost 0 bases and 4 bases, in that order; junction bases with no gene match: 4. CDR3 size: 15 residues. The CDR3 here is CSARDQGQGVYGYTF. The DNA of the CDR3 is TGCAGTGCTAGAGATCAGGGACAGGGGGTCTATGGCTACACCTTC.

This clonotype has a count of ten or more. This rearrangement joins TRBV20-1 to TRBJ2-1, with 10 bases fitting TRBD2. From germline, CDR1 is DFQATT and CDR2 SNEGSKA (reference sequence). The CDR3 spans 16 residues. V gave up 6 bases and J gave up 9 bases; unmatched junction bases: 17. CDR3 residues: CSAPARSGGAPGEQFF. CDR3 bases: TGCAGTGCCCCAGCTCGGAGCGGGGGGGCCCCCGGTGAGCAGTTCTTC.

This clonotype was counted a few times. The CDR3 reads CAWVGGTEAFF. In DNA, the CDR3 is TGTGCCTGGGTCGGGGGCACTGAAGCTTTCTTT. The chain recombines TRBV30 with TRBJ1-1; TRBD1 might be the D (5 bases). Germline loops: CDR1 GTSNPN, CDR2 SVGIG (reference sequence). The CDR3 sequence is 11 residues long. Trimming took 5 bases from V and 4 from J, leaving 8 bases between them.

This clonotype was seen a handful of times. The rearrangement joins TRBV5-1 to TRBJ1-1, with a possible D match to TRBD1 (5 bases). V lost 0 bases and J lost 0, with 18 bases in between. Germline assignment: CDR1 SGHRS and CDR2 YFSETQ. This CDR3 has 18 amino acids. The CDR3 protein is CASSLGSGWGTLNTEAFF. The CDR3 bases are TGCGCCAGCAGCTTGGGGTCGGGTTGGGGGACTTTGAACACTGAAGCTTTCTTT.

This clonotype was found a few times. The chain carries TRBV12-3 or TRBV12-4 and TRBJ2-7; perhaps D is TRBD1 or TRBD2 (5 bases each). The CDR3 runs to 17 residues. With 3 bases removed from V and 0 bases from J, the gap between germline ends came to 18 bases. CDR3 amino acids: CASSFDFREGSSYEQYF. DNA for the CDR3: TGTGCCAGCAGTTTCGACTTCAGAGAGGGGAGCTCCTACGAGCAGTACTTC.

Concerning this clonotype itself: The germline gene is not matched at one end of the junction; a read error may be the cause. CDR3 DNA: TGTGCCAGCAGCCCGTCATTATCCTTCGAGCAGTACTTC. It specifies CASSPSLSFEQYF. The chain is built from TRBV11-2 and TRBJ2-7; D call uncertain. Germline CDR1 reads SGHAT; CDR2 reads FQNNGV. This CDR3 has 13 amino acids.

This clonotype was picked up a small number of times. The J gene is TRBJ2-1, the V gene TRBV7-9, with D maybe TRBD2 (6 bases). This CDR3 has 13 amino acids. V was clipped by 5 bases and J by 8 bases, with 13 bases between them. Per the germline V gene, CDR1 is SEHNR and CDR2 is FQNEAQ (reference sequence). CDR3 protein: CASSASGGYEQFF. In DNA form, the CDR3 reads TGTGCCAGCAGCGCCTCCGGGGGATATGAGCAGTTCTTC. The entire variable domain, with the rest obtained from reference TRBV7-9 and TRBJ2-1, is as follows: DTGVSQNPRHKITKRGQNVTFRCDPISEHNRLYWYRQTLGQGPEFLTYFQNEAQLEKSRLLSDRFSAERPKGSFSTLEIQRTEQGDSAMYLCASSASGGYEQFFGPGTRLTVL.

This clonotype was seen many times. The V call is TRBV20-1, the J call TRBJ2-5, with D uncertain. CDR3 length: 13 amino acids. The germline V and J ends were trimmed by 6 bases and 3 bases, with 14 bases remaining between them. The germline CDR1 and CDR2 sequences are DFQATT and SNEGSKA (reference sequence). CDR3 loop: CSAWSGGKETQYF. The CDR3 nucleotides are TGCAGTGCCTGGTCTGGCGGTAAAGAGACCCAGTACTTC.

There are a few counts of this clonotype. This rearrangement joins TRBV18 to TRBJ1-2, with 8 nucleotides matching TRBD1. V lost 2 bases and J lost 3; bases outside the gene matches: 8. Germline assignment: CDR1 KGHSH and CDR2 LQKENI. CDR3 length equals 16 residues. The CDR3 nucleotides read TGTGCCAGCTCACCAAAGAAACAGGGGGTCGACTATGGCTACACCTTC. It translates to CASSPKKQGVDYGYTF.

The J gene is TRBJ1-2, the V gene TRBV20-1; a weak D match, TRBD1 (5 bases). The CDR3 length is 15 residues. Germline V CDR1 and CDR2: DFQATT, SNEGSKA (reference sequence). V shed 6 bases and J shed 4 bases, with 21 bases lying between them. Here the CDR3 DNA reads TGCAGTGCGAGCGATGGGTTGGGGGATCGCTATGGCTACACCTTC. Translating gives CSASDGLGDRYGYTF.

This clonotype has ten or more counts. This chain connects TRBV20-1 to TRBJ2-7; 7 nucleotides match TRBD2. The CDR3 has 15 amino acids. Germline CDR1 and CDR2: DFQATT and SNEGSKA (reference sequence). V dropped 6 bases and J dropped 0; count of bases not matched to a gene: 11. The CDR3 loop is CSAYPIPGGSYEQYF. The CDR3 DNA sequence: TGCAGTGCCTATCCCATCCCGGGAGGCTCCTACGAGCAGTACTTC.

The J gene is TRBJ1-2, the V gene TRBV23-1; D is undetermined. TRBV23-1 is recorded as an ORF, its role being uncertain. V lost 3 bases and J lost 3, with 8 bases in between. This CDR3 spans 13 amino acids. In DNA form, the CDR3 reads TGCGCCAGCAGTCACTGGACGGACTATGGCTACACCTTC. This gives the protein CASSHWTDYGYTF.